The present TCR beta chain was sequenced within a study of cytomegalovirus exposure and HLA in healthy donors. The PCR had 60 Vbeta and 13 Jbeta primers. The method was immunoSEQ multiplex PCR; TCRdb's version includes in-frame clones alone and lacks a portion of them. This table has some 130,000 clones, 70% to 80% appearing once. There are 15 residues in the CDR3. Germline CDR1 is MDHEN and CDR2 is SYDVKM. Trimming stripped 5 bases from V and 4 bases from J, with 17 bases between. The sequence was obtained from a man aged 25-40 years in good health and CMV-seronegative. The J gene is TRBJ1-2, the V gene TRBV28; D gene unclear. The specimen was PBMCs. The CDR3, as DNA: TGTGCCAGCAGTCCACTTGAGGCGGCGGCCTATGGCTACACCTTC. This encodes CASSPLEAAAYGYTF.